Listed below are T cell receptor beta chains from one sample, sequenced in a study of T cell responses to AZD1222 COVID-19 vaccine. Data came from immunoSEQ multiplex PCR; TCRdb stores just in-frame clones and leaves some out. Among about 150,000 clones, 75% to 95% were seen once, and the ten largest hold roughly 7.5%. The material sequenced was peripheral blood, taken 28 days after the second dose of the MenACWY control vaccine. These TCRs come from an adult who received the MenACWY meningococcal vaccine as a control. CDR3s leave out the opening cysteine and the closing phenylalanine or tryptophan. A D gene is named only where the DNA matches it firmly.

J	D	V	CDR3
TRBJ2-7	.	TRBV28	ASRLGRTYEQY
TRBJ2-3	.	TRBV6-5	ASSSGTDTQY
TRBJ2-7	.	TRBV7-9	ASGEPGRTYEQY
TRBJ1-4	.	TRBV18	ASSPRNGANEKLF
TRBJ2-1	.	TRBV19	ASSAWGPDYNEQF
TRBJ1-6	.	TRBV3-1/TRBV3-2	ASRTSVNSYNSPLH
TRBJ2-6	.	TRBV7-8	ASSLALTSANVLT
TRBJ2-1	TRBD1	TRBV6-2/TRBV6-3	ASSPPPDRLYNEQF
TRBJ2-1	.	TRBV5-4	ASSHQGLEF
TRBJ1-1	TRBD1	TRBV3-1/TRBV3-2	ASSQGGTGVRWAF
TRBJ2-5	.	TRBV2	ASTPVSQETQY
TRBJ2-1	TRBD2	TRBV2	ASEEAGVNEQF
TRBJ2-1	.	TRBV28	ASRARGRAWVHEQF
TRBJ1-4	.	TRBV24-1	ATSDTRGPNEKLF
TRBJ2-7	TRBD1	TRBV18	ASSPSTGWNHEQY
TRBJ1-2	.	TRBV3-1/TRBV3-2	ASSQFRGNNYGYT
TRBJ1-1	TRBD1	TRBV28	ASKPQTGHTEAF
TRBJ2-1	TRBD2	TRBV20-1	SASGPSGRYGVEQF
TRBJ1-6	.	TRBV11-2	ASSLGLSRNGAALH
TRBJ2-1	.	TRBV27	ASSSHTGGEQF
TRBJ2-7	.	TRBV27	ASSWGGVDYEQY
TRBJ1-1	.	TRBV6-2/TRBV6-3	ASSYDSGTEAF
TRBJ1-2	.	TRBV28	ASLTETYGYT
TRBJ2-7	.	TRBV3-1/TRBV3-2	ASSQGDVYEQY
TRBJ2-3	.	TRBV5-4	ASSLDLIDTQY
TRBJ1-5	.	TRBV28	ASSFSGTRQPQH
TRBJ2-1	TRBD1	TRBV24-1	ATSDQGVLNEQF
TRBJ2-1	TRBD2	TRBV29-1	SVERRGVYNEQF
TRBJ2-1	.	TRBV25-1	ASSEYRGTGEQF
TRBJ2-7	TRBD2	TRBV4-1	ASSQDPSGRALGEQY
TRBJ2-1	.	TRBV7-2	ASSLGGLRREQF
TRBJ2-2	.	TRBV5-1	ASSPLAEAKGTGELF
TRBJ1-5	.	TRBV10-2	ASSEGFNQPQH
TRBJ2-7	.	TRBV7-2	ASSLGRDGKLYEQY
TRBJ2-6	.	TRBV7-9	ASSFLAGANVLT
TRBJ2-3	.	TRBV24-1	ATTRGGADTQY
TRBJ2-4	TRBD1	TRBV7-9	ASSTDRVALNIQY
TRBJ2-7	TRBD1	TRBV10-2	ASSDRTGSSYEQY
TRBJ1-3	TRBD1	TRBV7-9	ASSPQGVAGNTIY
TRBJ1-2	.	TRBV28	ASSLSGARYGYT
TRBJ2-7	TRBD2	TRBV24-1	ALFPWASGTTSYEQY
TRBJ1-4	.	TRBV25-1	ASSDSPDIREKLF
TRBJ1-1	.	TRBV19	ASATRNTEAF
TRBJ2-1	TRBD2	TRBV28	ASSRTSGTFSSYNEQF
TRBJ2-1	.	TRBV12-3/TRBV12-4	ASSLAMGDEQF
TRBJ2-3	.	TRBV29-1	SALLTDTQY